This is a list of T cell receptor beta chains from one sample in a study of blood T cell repertoires in COVID-19. Profiling relied on immunoSEQ multiplex PCR, and the TCRdb table lists in-frame clones only, not all of them. The repertoire holds 150,000 to 200,000 clones, with about three quarters as singletons. The specimen was peripheral blood. All receptors derive from a woman older than 75 with active or convalescent COVID-19. Both conserved end residues are part of each CDR3. Each record gives: V gene, clone size, J gene, D gene, CDR3 DNA, CDR3 protein. D genes are given only for firm matches. Part of the rows lack a size; the others show once, few, many or a class for expanded clones.

v_call: TRBV28
clone_size: -
j_call: TRBJ2-7
d_call: -
cdr3_nt: TGTGCCACCTCAGACAGCAACTCCTACGAGCAGTACTTC
cdr3_aa: CATSDSNSYEQYF

v_call: TRBV19
clone_size: -
j_call: TRBJ1-2
d_call: -
cdr3_nt: TGTGCCACCACCCTCAGTAACTACGGCTACACCTTC
cdr3_aa: CATTLSNYGYTF

v_call: TRBV5-1
clone_size: once
j_call: TRBJ1-5
d_call: -
cdr3_nt: TGCGCCAGCAGCTTCCAGGGGCTGGATCAGCCCCAGCATTTT
cdr3_aa: CASSFQGLDQPQHF

v_call: TRBV28
clone_size: -
j_call: TRBJ2-2
d_call: -
cdr3_nt: TGTGCCAGCACGCTATACGGGGATCCGAACACCGGGGAGCTGTTTTTT
cdr3_aa: CASTLYGDPNTGELFF

v_call: TRBV9
clone_size: -
j_call: TRBJ2-7
d_call: TRBD1
cdr3_nt: TGTGCCAGCAGCGTCCACTCCGGACAGGGATCCTACGAGCAGTACTTC
cdr3_aa: CASSVHSGQGSYEQYF

v_call: TRBV3-1/TRBV3-2
clone_size: -
j_call: TRBJ1-4
d_call: -
cdr3_nt: TGTGCCAGCAGCCAACGAGACAGGAATAATGAAAAACTGTTTTTT
cdr3_aa: CASSQRDRNNEKLFF

v_call: TRBV11-1
clone_size: -
j_call: TRBJ2-3
d_call: -
cdr3_nt: TGTGCCAGCAGCTTCGGAGGAACAGATACGCAGTATTTT
cdr3_aa: CASSFGGTDTQYF

v_call: TRBV28
clone_size: -
j_call: TRBJ1-2
d_call: -
cdr3_nt: TGTGCCAGCACCGCGGGGGGGGGCCCTAACTATGGCTACACCTTC
cdr3_aa: CASTAGGGPNYGYTF

v_call: TRBV6-6
clone_size: -
j_call: TRBJ1-1
d_call: -
cdr3_nt: TGTGCCAGCAGTTACTCAAGGGGGGGAAGTAGGTCTGAAGCTTTCTTT
cdr3_aa: CASSYSRGGSRSEAFF

v_call: TRBV5-4
clone_size: -
j_call: TRBJ2-5
d_call: -
cdr3_nt: TGTGCCAGCAGGGATGGAGTCCAAGAGACCCAGTACTTC
cdr3_aa: CASRDGVQETQYF

v_call: TRBV29-1
clone_size: -
j_call: TRBJ1-2
d_call: -
cdr3_nt: TGCAGCGTTTTCAACAGCAACTATGGCTACACCTTC
cdr3_aa: CSVFNSNYGYTF

v_call: TRBV7-9
clone_size: -
j_call: TRBJ2-3
d_call: TRBD2
cdr3_nt: TGTGCCAGCAGCCCTAGGGGTAGCGGGGGCACAGATACGCAGTATTTT
cdr3_aa: CASSPRGSGGTDTQYF

v_call: TRBV9
clone_size: -
j_call: TRBJ2-5
d_call: -
cdr3_nt: TGTGCCAGCAGCTCAGAGGGGGGGTCAGAGACCCAGTACTTC
cdr3_aa: CASSSEGGSETQYF

v_call: TRBV6-4
clone_size: -
j_call: TRBJ1-1
d_call: -
cdr3_nt: TGTGCCAGCCGGTCGGACAGAACTTCCACTGAAGCTTTCTTT
cdr3_aa: CASRSDRTSTEAFF

v_call: TRBV5-1
clone_size: -
j_call: TRBJ2-3
d_call: TRBD2
cdr3_nt: TGCGCCAGCAGCCCGGGGGGGTTGAACTCCATGGATACGCAGTATTTT
cdr3_aa: CASSPGGLNSMDTQYF

v_call: TRBV19
clone_size: few
j_call: TRBJ1-1
d_call: TRBD1
cdr3_nt: TGTGCCAGCTTTGTTACGGGACAGGCCAACACTGAAGCTTTCTTT
cdr3_aa: CASFVTGQANTEAFF

v_call: TRBV11-2
clone_size: -
j_call: TRBJ2-2
d_call: -
cdr3_nt: TGTGCCAGCAGCTTAATGTTAGGGAGCACCGGGGAGCTGTTTTTT
cdr3_aa: CASSLMLGSTGELFF

v_call: TRBV5-1
clone_size: -
j_call: TRBJ2-7
d_call: TRBD2
cdr3_nt: TGCGCCAGCAGCTTGGGCGCTAGCGGGGGATCCAACACCTACGAGCAGTACTTC
cdr3_aa: CASSLGASGGSNTYEQYF

v_call: TRBV19
clone_size: -
j_call: TRBJ2-5
d_call: -
cdr3_nt: TGTGCCAGTACCTGGGACTTCAACCAAGAGACCCAGTACTTC
cdr3_aa: CASTWDFNQETQYF

v_call: TRBV5-1
clone_size: -
j_call: TRBJ1-1
d_call: -
cdr3_nt: TGCGCCAGCAGCCCGGATAGCGGGGGGCCAACTGAAGCTTTCTTT
cdr3_aa: CASSPDSGGPTEAFF

v_call: TRBV30
clone_size: few
j_call: TRBJ2-5
d_call: TRBD1
cdr3_nt: TGTGCCTGGAGTAAACGCACGGGACAGGGGTACCAAGAGACCCAGTACTTC
cdr3_aa: CAWSKRTGQGYQETQYF

v_call: TRBV5-1
clone_size: -
j_call: TRBJ2-5
d_call: TRBD2
cdr3_nt: TGCGCCAGCAGCTTTAGCGGGACGAACAAAGAGACCCAGTACTTC
cdr3_aa: CASSFSGTNKETQYF

v_call: TRBV27
clone_size: -
j_call: TRBJ2-2
d_call: TRBD1
cdr3_nt: TGTGCCAGCAGAACCGTACAGGGGGCGCATCCCCTGATCACCGGGGAGCTGTTTTTT
cdr3_aa: CASRTVQGAHPLITGELFF

v_call: TRBV10-3
clone_size: -
j_call: TRBJ2-5
d_call: TRBD2
cdr3_nt: TGTGCCATCAGCGTCGGACTAGCGGGGACTCAAGAGACCCAGTACTTC
cdr3_aa: CAISVGLAGTQETQYF

v_call: TRBV7-2
clone_size: -
j_call: TRBJ2-1
d_call: TRBD2
cdr3_nt: TGTGCCAGCAGCTTTTTTACGGGGGGAGATGAGCAGTTCTTC
cdr3_aa: CASSFFTGGDEQFF

v_call: TRBV7-2
clone_size: few
j_call: TRBJ2-1
d_call: -
cdr3_nt: TGTGCCAGCAGCCCGGACAGATCCTACAATGAGCAGTTCTTC
cdr3_aa: CASSPDRSYNEQFF